These 4 T cell receptor beta chains originate from one sample sequenced in a study of T-cell reconstitution after alpha-beta-depleted transplantation in children. As it was prepared, the TCRbeta library received unique molecular identifiers. TCRdb itself ran the PCR reads through MiXCR, one entry per CDR3 protein. The table records nearly 400,000 distinct CDR3 sequences, around 21% of them present only once. This material consisted of PBMCs from the stem cell graft donor, taken from the stem cell graft. These receptors were collected from a human donor who donated a stem cell graft to a child with acute myeloid leukemia.

The chain uses TRBV29-1 and TRBJ2-1; 12 positions match TRBD1. Germline V gives CDR1 SQVTM, CDR2 ANQGSEA. Germline trimming cut 1 base from V and 9 bases from J; bases unmatched to any gene: 4. This CDR3 comprises 14 residues. The CDR3 region is CSVEVGQGAGEQFF. DNA for the CDR3: TGCAGCGTTGAAGTGGGACAGGGGGCAGGTGAGCAGTTCTTC.

This clonotype was observed at least ten times. The gene calls are TRBV5-5 and TRBJ2-7; 11 positions match TRBD1. Per germline, CDR1 SGHKS and CDR2 YYEKEE (reference sequence). The CDR3 length is 16 residues. Trimming at V came to 0 bases and at J to 3 bases, leaving 5 bases not matched to a gene. CDR3 sequence reads: CASSLEGTGGYYEQYF. DNA for the CDR3: TGTGCCAGCAGCTTGGAAGGGACAGGGGGATACTACGAGCAGTACTTC.

This clonotype was counted only a few times. The rearrangement links TRBV5-6 to TRBJ2-1; D might be TRBD2 (6 bases). This CDR3 contains 14 residues. Germline V lookup: CDR1 SGHDT, CDR2 YYEEEE. Trimming took 0 bases from V and 6 from J, leaving 10 bases between them. CDR3 in amino acids: CASSLGLGFNEQFF. For the CDR3, the DNA is TGTGCCAGCAGCTTGGGACTAGGCTTCAATGAGCAGTTCTTC.

Details on this clonotype: Sequence at one end of the junction differs from germline and may be a read error. The chain uses TRBV20-1 and TRBJ1-1; no reliable D call. CDR3 length: 11 amino acids. The germline V gene encodes CDR1 DFQATT and CDR2 SNEGSKA (reference sequence). In nucleotides, the CDR3 is TGCAGTGCTAGATTTGACACTGAACCTTTCTTT. Translating it yields CSARFDTEPFF.